This TCR beta chain was captured by sequencing in a study of T cell repertoires in cytomegalovirus infection. Across the study: A matching HLA type, together with CMV infection, was signaled by public TCR beta signatures.

This CDR3 spans 15 amino acids. V was trimmed by 6 bases and J by 4 bases, leaving 16 bases between them. The germline gives CDR1 SEHNR, CDR2 FQNEAQ (reference sequence). Via MiXCR, TCRdb re-called the reads, giving one row per CDR3 protein. This sample has approximately 500,000 distinct CDR3 sequences, with about 15% found just once. General study results and limits: The study found HLA-C-restricted CMV-specific TCR beta clonotypes dominating the ex vivo response. Carriers of CMV and the relevant HLA type were discriminated by public TCR beta frequency.

There are many counts of this clonotype. Its antigen is undetermined. Material for sequencing was CD8+ T cells from PBMCs. The V gene is TRBV7-9, the J gene TRBJ2-1; D might be TRBD2 (6 bases). The sequence was obtained from a human donor in good health (CMV status not recorded). Some clones in this sample may be carry-over from other donors' samples. Written as DNA, the CDR3 is TGTGCCAGCAGGGGTAGCGGAACAACTTACAATGAGCAGTTCTTC. Protein product: CASRGSGTTYNEQFF.